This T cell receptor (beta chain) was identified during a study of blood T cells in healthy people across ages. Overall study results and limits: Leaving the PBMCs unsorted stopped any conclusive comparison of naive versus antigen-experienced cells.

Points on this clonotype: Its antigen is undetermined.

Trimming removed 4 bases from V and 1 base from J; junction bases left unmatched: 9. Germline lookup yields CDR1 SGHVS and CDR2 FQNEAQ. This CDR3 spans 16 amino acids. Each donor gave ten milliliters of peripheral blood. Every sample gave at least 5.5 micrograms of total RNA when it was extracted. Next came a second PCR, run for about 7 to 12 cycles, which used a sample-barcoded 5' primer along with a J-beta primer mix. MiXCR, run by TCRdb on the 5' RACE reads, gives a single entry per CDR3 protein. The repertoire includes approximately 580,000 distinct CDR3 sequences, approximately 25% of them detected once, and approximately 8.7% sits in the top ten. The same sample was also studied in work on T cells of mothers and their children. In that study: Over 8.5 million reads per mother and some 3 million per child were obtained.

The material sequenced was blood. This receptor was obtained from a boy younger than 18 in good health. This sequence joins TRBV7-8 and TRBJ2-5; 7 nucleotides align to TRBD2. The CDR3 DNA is TGTGCCAGCAGCTGGAGAAGGGGAGGGACCCAAGAGACCCAGTACTTC. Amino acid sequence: CASSWRRGGTQETQYF.